A selection of T cell receptor beta chains follows, all from one sample in a study of CXCR3-negative and CXCR3-positive naive CD8 T cells. From its re-call of the 5' RACE reads, TCRdb lists each CDR3 protein once, without DNA. There are approximately 83,000 distinct CDR3 sequences in the sample, with around 1.5% held by the top ten. Sample: naive CXCR3- CD8+ T cells from blood. Source of these receptors: a human donor in good health. Some clones in this sample may be carry-over from other donors' samples. Each CDR3 is given with its conserved first and last residue.

cdr3_length j_call v_call cdr3_aa
14 TRBJ2-7 TRBV12-3/TRBV12-4 CASSLTGSAYEQYF
16 TRBJ2-3 TRBV28 CASSPAPRGGTDTQYF
13 TRBJ2-7 TRBV27 CASSRGPSYEQYF
14 TRBJ2-3 TRBV28 CASRPARGPDTQYF
15 TRBJ2-7 TRBV5-1 CASSFGTSGSDEQYF
15 TRBJ2-7 TRBV10-1 CASSPAGTGLYEQYF
14 TRBJ1-5 TRBV15 CATSRDLDFKPQHF
15 TRBJ2-5 TRBV12-3/TRBV12-4 CASSRAASVQETQYF
13 TRBJ2-4 TRBV29-1 CSVDGGTGNIQYF
17 TRBJ2-1 TRBV2 CASKRSGGGLIYNEQFF
13 TRBJ1-1 TRBV13 CASSLAGRTEAFF
14 TRBJ2-1 TRBV29-1 CSVEPDSLGNEQFF
16 TRBJ2-1 TRBV4-1 CASSQAAGGRYNEQFF
16 TRBJ2-1 TRBV29-1 CSVEGGGPHLYNEQFF
15 TRBJ2-5 TRBV15 CATSPRREGGETQYF
14 TRBJ1-2 TRBV20-1 CSARGEGSTAGYTF
13 TRBJ2-7 TRBV19 CASSIDLAMEQYF
11 TRBJ2-7 TRBV29-1 CSVTGSYEQYF
15 TRBJ2-7 TRBV18 CASSPRDPPAYEQYF
14 TRBJ1-2 TRBV7-9 CASSPSEPGGGYTF
12 TRBJ1-1 TRBV5-4 CASNVRGSEAFF
14 TRBJ1-1 TRBV4-1 CASSQDRTNTEAFF
20 TRBJ2-3 TRBV5-6 CASTVAGLGLAGGSTDTQYF
15 TRBJ2-2 TRBV6-5 CASSYDRLVTGELFF
16 TRBJ2-2 TRBV3-1 CASSRVLAGNTGELFF
13 TRBJ2-7 TRBV28 CASSFPGSYEQYF
12 TRBJ2-7 TRBV28 CASRDRGYEQYF
14 TRBJ2-7 TRBV29-1 CSVDGDREPYEQYF
15 TRBJ2-1 TRBV23-1 CASSQSEDRGDEQFF
13 TRBJ2-5 TRBV7-9 CASSWDRIETQYF
13 TRBJ2-7 TRBV28 CASSYRQSYEQYF
15 TRBJ2-1 TRBV21-1 CASSKEAGVLNEQFF